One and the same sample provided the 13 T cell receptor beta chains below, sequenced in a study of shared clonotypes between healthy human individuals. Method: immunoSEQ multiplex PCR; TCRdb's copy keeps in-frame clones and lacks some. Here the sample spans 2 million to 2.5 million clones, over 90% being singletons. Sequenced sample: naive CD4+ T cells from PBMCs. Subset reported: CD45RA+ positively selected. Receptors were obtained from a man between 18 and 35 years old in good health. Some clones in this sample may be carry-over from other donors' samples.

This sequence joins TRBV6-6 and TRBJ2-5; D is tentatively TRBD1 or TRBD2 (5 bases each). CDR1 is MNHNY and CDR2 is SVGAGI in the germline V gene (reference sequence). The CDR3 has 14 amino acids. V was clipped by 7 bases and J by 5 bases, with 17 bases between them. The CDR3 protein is CASKNSGPDETQYF. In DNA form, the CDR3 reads TGTGCCAGCAAGAACTCGGGGCCCGACGAGACCCAGTACTTC.

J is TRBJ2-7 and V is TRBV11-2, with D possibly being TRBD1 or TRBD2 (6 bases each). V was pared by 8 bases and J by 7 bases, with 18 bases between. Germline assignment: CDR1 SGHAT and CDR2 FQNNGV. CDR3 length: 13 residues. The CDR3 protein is CASGGREAWEQYF. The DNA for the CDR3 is TGTGCCAGCGGGGGGCGTGAAGCCTGGGAGCAGTACTTC.

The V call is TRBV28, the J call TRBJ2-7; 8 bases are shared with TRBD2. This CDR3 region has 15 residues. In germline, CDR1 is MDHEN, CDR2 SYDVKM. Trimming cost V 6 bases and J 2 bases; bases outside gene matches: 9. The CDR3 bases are TGTGCCAGCAGGCGACCCACTAGCGGAACCTACGAGCAGTACTTC. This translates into CASRRPTSGTYEQYF.

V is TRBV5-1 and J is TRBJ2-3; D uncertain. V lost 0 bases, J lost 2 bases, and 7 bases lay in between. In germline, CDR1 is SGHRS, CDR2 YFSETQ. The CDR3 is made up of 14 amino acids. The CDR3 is CASSLASDTDTQYF. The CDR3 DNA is TGCGCCAGCAGCTTGGCCAGCGACACAGATACGCAGTATTTT.

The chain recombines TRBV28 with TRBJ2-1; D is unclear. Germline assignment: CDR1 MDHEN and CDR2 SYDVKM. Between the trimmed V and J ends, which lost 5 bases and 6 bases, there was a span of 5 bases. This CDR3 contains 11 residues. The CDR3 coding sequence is TGTGCCAGCAGTACCTTCAATGAGCAGTTCTTC. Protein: CASSTFNEQFF.

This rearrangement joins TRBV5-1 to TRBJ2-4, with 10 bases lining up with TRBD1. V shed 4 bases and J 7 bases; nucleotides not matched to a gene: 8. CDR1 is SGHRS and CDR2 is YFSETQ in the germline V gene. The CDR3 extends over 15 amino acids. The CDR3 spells CASSQTTGGRNIQYF. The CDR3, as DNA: TGCGCCAGCAGCCAAACGACAGGGGGCCGGAACATTCAGTACTTC.

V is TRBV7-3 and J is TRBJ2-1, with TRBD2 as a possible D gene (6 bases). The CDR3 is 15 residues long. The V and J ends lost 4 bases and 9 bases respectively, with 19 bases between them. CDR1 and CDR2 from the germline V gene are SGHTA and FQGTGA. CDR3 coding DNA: TGTGCCAGCAGCTCAGGGACTCCCGCAGGAGGTGAGCAGTTCTTC. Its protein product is CASSSGTPAGGEQFF.

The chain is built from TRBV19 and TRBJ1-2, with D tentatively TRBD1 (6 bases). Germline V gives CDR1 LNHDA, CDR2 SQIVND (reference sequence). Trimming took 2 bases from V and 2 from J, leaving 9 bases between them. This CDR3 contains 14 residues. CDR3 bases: TGTGCCAGTAGTATAATACAGGGAAACTATGGCTACACCTTC. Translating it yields CASSIIQGNYGYTF. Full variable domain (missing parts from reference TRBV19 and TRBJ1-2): DGGITQSPKYLFRKEGQNVTLSCEQNLNHDAMYWYRQDPGQGLRLIYYSQIVNDFQKGDIAEGYSVSREKKESFPLTVTSAQKNPTAFYLCASSIIQGNYGYTFGSGTRLTVV.

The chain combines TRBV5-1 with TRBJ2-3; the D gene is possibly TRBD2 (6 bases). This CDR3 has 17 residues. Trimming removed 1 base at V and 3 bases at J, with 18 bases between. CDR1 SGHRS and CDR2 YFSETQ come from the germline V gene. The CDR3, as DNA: TGCGCCAGCAGCTTGTGGCAGGCGGAGGGTGGGACAGATACGCAGTATTTT. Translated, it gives CASSLWQAEGGTDTQYF.

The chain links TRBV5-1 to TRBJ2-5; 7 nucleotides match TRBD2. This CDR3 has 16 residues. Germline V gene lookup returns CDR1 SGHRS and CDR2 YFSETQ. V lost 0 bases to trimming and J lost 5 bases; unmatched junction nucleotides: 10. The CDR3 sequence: CASSLAPLADGETQYF. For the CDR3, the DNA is TGCGCCAGCAGCTTGGCCCCCCTAGCGGACGGGGAGACCCAGTACTTC.

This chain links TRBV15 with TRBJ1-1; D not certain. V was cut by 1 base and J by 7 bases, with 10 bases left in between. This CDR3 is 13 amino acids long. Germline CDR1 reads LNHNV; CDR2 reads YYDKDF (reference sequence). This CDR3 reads CATSRGQGLEAFF. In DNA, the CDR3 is TGTGCCACCAGCAGAGGCCAAGGACTTGAAGCTTTCTTT. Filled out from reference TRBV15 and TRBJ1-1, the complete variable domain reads DAMVIQNPRYQVTQFGKPVTLSCSQTLNHNVMYWYQQKSSQAPKLLFHYYDKDFNNEADTPDNFQSRRPNTSFCFLDIRSPGLGDTAMYLCATSRGQGLEAFFGQGTRLTVV.

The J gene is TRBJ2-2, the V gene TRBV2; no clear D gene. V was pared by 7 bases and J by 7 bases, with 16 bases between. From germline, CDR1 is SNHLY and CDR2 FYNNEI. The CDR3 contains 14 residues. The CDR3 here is CASTKSEVHGELFF. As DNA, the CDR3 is TGTGCCAGCACCAAAAGCGAGGTTCACGGGGAGCTGTTTTTT.

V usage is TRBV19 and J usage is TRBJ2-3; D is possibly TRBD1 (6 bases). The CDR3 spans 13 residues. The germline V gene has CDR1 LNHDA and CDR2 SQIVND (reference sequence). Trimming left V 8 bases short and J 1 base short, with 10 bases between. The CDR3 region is CASQGRRTDTQYF. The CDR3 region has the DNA TGTGCCAGTCAGGGGCGGCGCACAGATACGCAGTATTTT.